The rows below give T cell receptor beta chains drawn from one sample of a study of T cell changes during pregnancy in multiple sclerosis. Assay used: immunoSEQ multiplex PCR; TCRdb lists only in-frame clones, some missing. The sample lists 45,000 to 55,000 clones, roughly 85% seen once, with around 1.2% in the top ten. The sample in question was CD4+ T cells from peripheral blood mononuclear cells, obtained in the second trimester of pregnancy. Receptors originate from a female donor with multiple sclerosis, enrolled in a pregnancy study. Both conserved end residues are part of each CDR3. The D gene is left open where the match is weak. Clone size is given for some rows only: seen once, a few or many times, or a class if the clone is expanded.

TRBJ2-1,TRBD2,TRBV4-1,19,-,TGCGCCAGCAGCGTCTCTAGCCGGGGGGGGAGGGCCTCCTACAATGAGCAGTTCTTC,CASSVSSRGGRASYNEQFF
TRBJ2-3,-,TRBV10-1,12,-,TGCGCCAGCAGTGTGACAACAGATACGCAGTATTTT,CASSVTTDTQYF
TRBJ2-3,-,TRBV11-2,14,-,TGTGCCAGCAGCCCCCGGGACTGGCAGGATACGCAGTATTTT,CASSPRDWQDTQYF
TRBJ2-3,TRBD2,TRBV5-4,15,-,TGTGCCAGCAGCCCGTGGACTAGCGATGGGGATACGCAGTATTTT,CASSPWTSDGDTQYF
TRBJ2-1,TRBD2,TRBV7-3,14,-,TGTGCCAGCAGGCCTACTAGCGTTGAAGGTGAGCAGTTCTTC,CASRPTSVEGEQFF
TRBJ1-5,-,TRBV10-3,15,-,TGTGCCATCAGTGCTGAAAACCCGGTGTCACAGCCCCAGCATTTT,CAISAENPVSQPQHF
TRBJ2-2,TRBD1,TRBV11-2,18,-,TGTGCCAGCAGCCCCCGGGACAGCTTAACCACGAACACCGGGGAGCTGTTTTTT,CASSPRDSLTTNTGELFF
TRBJ2-4,TRBD1,TRBV7-9,12,once,TGTGCCAGCAGCGGGACAGCAAACATTCAGTACTTC,CASSGTANIQYF
TRBJ2-5,TRBD2,TRBV6-5,11,-,TGTGCCAGCAGCACTGGGAGGGCCCAGTACTTC,CASSTGRAQYF
TRBJ2-1,TRBD2,TRBV5-1,14,-,TGCGCCAGCAGCCTGGGGACTACGAGCAATGAGCAGTTCTTC,CASSLGTTSNEQFF
TRBJ1-1,-,TRBV25-1,13,few,TGTGCCAGCAGTGAAGCTTACATATCCGAAGCTTTCTTT,CASSEAYISEAFF
TRBJ1-2,-,TRBV29-1,13,-,TGCAGCGTTGAAGGGGCAGGGTTTGGGGGCTACACCTTC,CSVEGAGFGGYTF
TRBJ1-2,-,TRBV6-5,15,once,TGTGCCAGCAGTTACTCCCGACAGGTTGAGGGTGGCTACACCTTC,CASSYSRQVEGGYTF
TRBJ2-4,TRBD1,TRBV4-1,15,-,TGCGCCAGCAGCCCGGGACAGGGGCCAAAAAACATTCAGTACTTC,CASSPGQGPKNIQYF
TRBJ1-5,-,TRBV30,14,few,TGTGCCTTCTCGCAGACAGAGCATAATACGCCCCAGCATTTT,CAFSQTEHNTPQHF
TRBJ1-2,-,TRBV6-6,13,-,TGTGCCAGCAGTTACTTGGGGCGCGGCGGCTACACCTTC,CASSYLGRGGYTF
TRBJ1-1,TRBD1,TRBV30,12,-,TGTGCCTGGCAGGACAGGGACACTGAAGCTTTCTTT,CAWQDRDTEAFF
TRBJ2-6,TRBD1,TRBV5-6,18,-,TGTGCCAGCAGCTTGGTTGGGACAGGGGGCTCTGGGGCCAACGTCCTGACTTTC,CASSLVGTGGSGANVLTF
TRBJ2-1,-,TRBV28,16,-,TGTGCCAGCAGTTTATCATCTCCTAGCTCCTACAATGAGCAGTTCTTC,CASSLSSPSSYNEQFF
TRBJ2-1,-,TRBV20-1,10,-,TGCAGTGCTGCGTGGAGTGAGCAGTTCTTC,CSAAWSEQFF
TRBJ2-5,TRBD2,TRBV2,14,once,TGTGCCAGCCGCGGCGGGAGCTTAACAGAGACCCAGTACTTC,CASRGGSLTETQYF
TRBJ1-1,-,TRBV6-1,13,-,TGTGCCAGCAGTTTCAGCAGGATGGTAGAAGCTTTCTTT,CASSFSRMVEAFF
TRBJ2-1,TRBD2,TRBV7-2,16,-,TGTGCCAGCAGCTTACCGGGACTAGCGGGAATAAATGAGCAGTTCTTC,CASSLPGLAGINEQFF
TRBJ2-1,TRBD2,TRBV11-2,15,-,TGTGCCAGCAGCTTCCGGCGAAGCGGGAGCTTTGAGCAGTTCTTC,CASSFRRSGSFEQFF
TRBJ2-7,-,TRBV30,15,-,TGTGCCTGGAGTGTAATGCGAGCCAGGGGAAACGAGCAGTACTTC,CAWSVMRARGNEQYF
TRBJ1-5,-,TRBV2,15,few,TGTGCCAGCATTTCTCATGCAGAATCGCGAGGGCCCCAGCATTTT,CASISHAESRGPQHF
TRBJ2-5,-,TRBV28,15,-,TGTGCCAGCAGTCAAGAACAGGGCACAAGGGAGACCCAGTACTTC,CASSQEQGTRETQYF
TRBJ2-1,TRBD2,TRBV5-1,16,-,TGCGCCAGCAGCTTGGTTCCAGCGGGAGGGCACGAGGGGCAGTTCTTC,CASSLVPAGGHEGQFF
TRBJ1-1,-,TRBV10-3,15,-,TGTGCCATCAGTGAGTCCCCAGGAGGGGAGACTGAAGCTTTCTTT,CAISESPGGETEAFF
TRBJ2-5,-,TRBV29-1,15,-,TGCAGCGTTAAGTACAGGAGTGGGGTCGAAGAGACCCAGTACTTC,CSVKYRSGVEETQYF
TRBJ2-1,-,TRBV7-3,13,-,TGTGCCAGCAGCTTACTAGGGGCGAATGAGCAGTTCTTC,CASSLLGANEQFF
TRBJ1-4,TRBD1,TRBV29-1,13,few,TGCAGCGTTGTAAGGGGGCTAGGTGAAAAACTGTTTTTT,CSVVRGLGEKLFF
TRBJ2-1,-,TRBV5-1,14,-,TGCGCCAGTAGTATGGGGGGCTCCTACAATGAGCAGTTCTTC,CASSMGGSYNEQFF
TRBJ2-1,-,TRBV28,15,-,TGTGCCAGCAGATTCGACTTCGGAGGGACCAATGAGCAGTTCTTC,CASRFDFGGTNEQFF
TRBJ2-2,-,TRBV2,14,-,TGTGCCAGCAGTGTATTCTGGAGCACCGGGGAGCTGTTTTTT,CASSVFWSTGELFF
TRBJ2-7,TRBD1,TRBV7-6,14,-,TGTGCCAGCAGCTTAGGAAGGGGGCCAGACGAGCAGTACTTC,CASSLGRGPDEQYF
TRBJ2-5,TRBD1,TRBV19,14,-,TGTGCCAGTGCCGCAACAGGGGGGTTCGAGACCCAGTACTTC,CASAATGGFETQYF
TRBJ1-2,-,TRBV28,14,-,TGTGCCAGCAGTCCCCCCTTTGAGGGCTATGGCTACACCTTC,CASSPPFEGYGYTF
TRBJ2-2,-,TRBV6-5,16,once,TGTGCCAGCAGTTTCAGCGGGCCCCCGAACACCGGGGAGCTGTTTTTT,CASSFSGPPNTGELFF
TRBJ2-3,-,TRBV29-1,15,-,TGCAGCGTTGATTCCACCGCTGGAGGCACAGATACGCAGTATTTT,CSVDSTAGGTDTQYF
TRBJ1-5,-,TRBV7-9,16,-,TGTGCCAGCAGCTGGACGGGACATATTAGCAATCAGCCCCAGCATTTT,CASSWTGHISNQPQHF
TRBJ2-5,-,TRBV5-1,14,-,TGCGCCAGCAGCTCTCAGGGGAGGGGAGAGACCCAGTACTTC,CASSSQGRGETQYF
TRBJ2-2,-,TRBV7-2,16,-,TGTGCCAGCAGCCAAAACTCAGGGGCGGGGGCCGGGGAGCTGTTTTTT,CASSQNSGAGAGELFF
TRBJ2-3,TRBD2,TRBV4-2,17,-,TGTGCCAGCAGCCCGCAACTAGCGGGAGTACGAACAGATACGCAGTATTTT,CASSPQLAGVRTDTQYF
TRBJ2-3,-,TRBV19,16,-,TGTGCCAGTAGTATCATCCGGGATTCTAGCACAGATACGCAGTATTTT,CASSIIRDSSTDTQYF
TRBJ2-5,TRBD1,TRBV11-3,15,-,TGTGCCAGCAGCTTAAGGCAGGGGGTCCAAGAGACCCAGTACTTC,CASSLRQGVQETQYF
TRBJ1-4,-,TRBV9,15,-,TGTGCCAGCAGCTTCGGGGGGGCGGCTAATGAAAAACTGTTTTTT,CASSFGGAANEKLFF
TRBJ2-2,-,TRBV7-9,14,-,TGTGCCAGCAGCCCTCCCTTATCCACCGGGGAGCTGTTTTTT,CASSPPLSTGELFF
TRBJ1-2,-,TRBV28,15,-,TGTGCCAGCAGTTTCCCCGGGGGAGGAAACTATGGCTACACCTTC,CASSFPGGGNYGYTF
TRBJ2-3,-,TRBV6-1,14,-,TGTGCCAGCCTTAGAGGTGGGCGGGACGATACGCAGTATTTT,CASLRGGRDDTQYF
TRBJ1-2,-,TRBV6-5,13,-,TGTGCCAGCAGCCCTCGGGGGTGGGATGGCTACACCTTC,CASSPRGWDGYTF
TRBJ1-2,TRBD1,TRBV9,13,-,TGTGCCAGCAGCGCGGCAGGGGGGTATGGCTACACCTTC,CASSAAGGYGYTF
TRBJ2-5,-,TRBV2,13,-,TGTGCCAGCAGCTCCGGACTACAAGAGACCCAGTACTTC,CASSSGLQETQYF
TRBJ1-1,TRBD1,TRBV11-2,17,-,TGTGCCAGCAGCAAATACATAACCCGGACAGGGGACACTGAAGCTTTCTTT,CASSKYITRTGDTEAFF
TRBJ2-3,TRBD2,TRBV4-1,21,-,TGCGCCAGCAGCCAAGTGAAGACTAGCGGTCCCCGGGTGGGTAGCACAGATACGCAGTATTTT,CASSQVKTSGPRVGSTDTQYF